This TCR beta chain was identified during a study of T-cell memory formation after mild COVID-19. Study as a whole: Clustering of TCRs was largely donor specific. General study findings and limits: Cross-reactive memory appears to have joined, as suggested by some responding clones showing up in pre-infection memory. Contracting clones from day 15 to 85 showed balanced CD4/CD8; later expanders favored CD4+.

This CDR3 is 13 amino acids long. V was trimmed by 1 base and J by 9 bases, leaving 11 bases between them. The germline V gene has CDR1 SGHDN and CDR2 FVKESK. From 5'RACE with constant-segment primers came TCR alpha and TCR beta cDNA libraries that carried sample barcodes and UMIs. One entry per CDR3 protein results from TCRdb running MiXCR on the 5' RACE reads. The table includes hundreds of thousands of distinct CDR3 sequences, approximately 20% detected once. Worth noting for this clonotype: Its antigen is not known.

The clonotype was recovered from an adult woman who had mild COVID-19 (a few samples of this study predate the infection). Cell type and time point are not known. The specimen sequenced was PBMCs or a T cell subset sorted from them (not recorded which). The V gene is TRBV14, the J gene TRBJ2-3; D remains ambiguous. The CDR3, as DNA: TGTGCCAGCAGCCAAGCAGGTTTTGGCACGCAGTATTTT. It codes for CASSQAGFGTQYF.